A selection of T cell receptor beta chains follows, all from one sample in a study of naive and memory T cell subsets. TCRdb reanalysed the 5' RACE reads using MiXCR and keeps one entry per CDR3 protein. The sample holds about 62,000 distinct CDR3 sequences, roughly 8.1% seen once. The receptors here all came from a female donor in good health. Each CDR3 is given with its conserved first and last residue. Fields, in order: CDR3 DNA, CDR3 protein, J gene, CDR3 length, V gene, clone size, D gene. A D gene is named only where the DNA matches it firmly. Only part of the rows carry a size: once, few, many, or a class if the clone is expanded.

DNA: TGTGCCAGCAGTGCCCGCATTGGGGGGACAGGTTGGCAGCCCCAGCATTTT; CDR3: CASSARIGGTGWQPQHF; J: TRBJ1-5; length: 17; V: TRBV6-1; size: .; D: TRBD1
DNA: TGCAGCGTTGGGGACAGGGCCTATGGCTACACCTTC; CDR3: CSVGDRAYGYTF; J: TRBJ1-2; length: 12; V: TRBV29-1; size: .; D: TRBD1
DNA: TGTGCCAGCAGCCAAGATGTCGGGAATCAGCCCCAGCATTTT; CDR3: CASSQDVGNQPQHF; J: TRBJ1-5; length: 14; V: TRBV3-1; size: few; D: .
DNA: TGCAGTGCTAGAGATACAGGGGGTACTTTCGGGTCAACAGGGTGGCACGGCTACACCTTC; CDR3: CSARDTGGTFGSTGWHGYTF; J: TRBJ1-2; length: 20; V: TRBV20-1; size: few; D: TRBD1
DNA: TGTGCCAGCAGCCAACAGGTCGTTAACTATGGCTACACCTTC; CDR3: CASSQQVVNYGYTF; J: TRBJ1-2; length: 14; V: TRBV7-2; size: many; D: .
DNA: TGTGCCAGCAGCGCCCGCCCTAGCGGGGGGGCAGATACGCAGTATTTT; CDR3: CASSARPSGGADTQYF; J: TRBJ2-3; length: 16; V: TRBV9; size: many; D: TRBD2
DNA: TGTGCCAGCAGAACCACAGGGGTAGAGACCCAGTACTTC; CDR3: CASRTTGVETQYF; J: TRBJ2-5; length: 13; V: TRBV28; size: .; D: TRBD1
DNA: TGTGCCAGCAGCCCAGGGACAGGTGTTCTGGCTTTCTTT; CDR3: CASSPGTGVLAFF; J: TRBJ1-1; length: 13; V: TRBV11-2; size: many; D: TRBD1
DNA: TGCGCCAGCAGTGGACAACGACAGATCAGCAATCAGCCCCAGCATTTT; CDR3: CASSGQRQISNQPQHF; J: TRBJ1-5; length: 16; V: TRBV10-1; size: many; D: .
DNA: TGCGCCAGCAGCTTGGCGCGTGAGCAGTTCTTC; CDR3: CASSLAREQFF; J: TRBJ2-1; length: 11; V: TRBV5-1; size: few; D: .
DNA: TGCGCCAGCAGCCAAATCGGGGTTGGGGAAAAACTGTTTTTT; CDR3: CASSQIGVGEKLFF; J: TRBJ1-4; length: 14; V: TRBV4-1; size: few; D: .
DNA: TGTGCCTGGAGTGTACGGGAGCGTGATACGCAGTATTTT; CDR3: CAWSVRERDTQYF; J: TRBJ2-3; length: 13; V: TRBV30; size: .; D: .
DNA: TGCGCCAGCAAAGCACGGTACCAAGAGACCCAGTACTTC; CDR3: CASKARYQETQYF; J: TRBJ2-5; length: 13; V: TRBV10-2; size: few; D: .
DNA: TGTGCCAGCAGCTTAGGTGGAGCGCAGGTTAACTATGGCTACACCTTC; CDR3: CASSLGGAQVNYGYTF; J: TRBJ1-2; length: 16; V: TRBV7-2; size: .; D: .
DNA: TGTGCCAGCAGCTTAGGAGTTTTTGATGAGCAGTTCTTC; CDR3: CASSLGVFDEQFF; J: TRBJ2-1; length: 13; V: TRBV7-2; size: .; D: .
DNA: TGCGCCAGCATGGGGTTGCCATATAGCAATCAGCCCCAGCATTTT; CDR3: CASMGLPYSNQPQHF; J: TRBJ1-5; length: 15; V: TRBV5-1; size: many; D: .
DNA: TGCAGTGCCCCGGGCCTACACCGAGCCGGGGAGCTGTTTTTT; CDR3: CSAPGLHRAGELFF; J: TRBJ2-2; length: 14; V: TRBV20-1; size: .; D: .
DNA: TGTGCCAGCAGCCAACCCCCCGTCTCTGGGGCCAACGTCCTGACTTTC; CDR3: CASSQPPVSGANVLTF; J: TRBJ2-6; length: 16; V: TRBV7-9; size: many; D: .
DNA: TGTGCCAGCAGCCATAACAGGGGTAGCGACGAGCAGTACTTC; CDR3: CASSHNRGSDEQYF; J: TRBJ2-7; length: 14; V: TRBV6-5; size: .; D: TRBD1
DNA: TGTGCCAGCAGCCCTAGCGGGTCAGGGTCGGGCTATGGCGACACCTTC; CDR3: CASSPSGSGSGYGDTF; J: TRBJ1-2; length: 16; V: TRBV7-6; size: .; D: .
DNA: TGTGCCAGCAGCTTTAAAGGACAGGGAGACTATGGCTACACCTTC; CDR3: CASSFKGQGDYGYTF; J: TRBJ1-2; length: 15; V: TRBV7-9; size: many; D: TRBD1
DNA: TGCAGCGTTGAGAGACAGGGGCCAGGCTACACCTTC; CDR3: CSVERQGPGYTF; J: TRBJ1-2; length: 12; V: TRBV29-1; size: .; D: TRBD1
DNA: TGTGCCAGCAGCTCGGGACCCCCCTGGGAGCAGTACTTC; CDR3: CASSSGPPWEQYF; J: TRBJ2-7; length: 13; V: TRBV7-2; size: many; D: .
DNA: TGTGCCAGCAGTCGGGACATCTCTGGAAACACCATATATTTT; CDR3: CASSRDISGNTIYF; J: TRBJ1-3; length: 14; V: TRBV7-9; size: many; D: .
DNA: TGTGCCAGCAGTTACGTGTTTTATTCGGGGGGACAGACTGAAGCTTTCTTT; CDR3: CASSYVFYSGGQTEAFF; J: TRBJ1-1; length: 17; V: TRBV6-5; size: few; D: TRBD1
DNA: TGTGCCAACGAGGGACTAGCGGGTTTAGCCAAAAACATTCAGTACTTC; CDR3: CANEGLAGLAKNIQYF; J: TRBJ2-4; length: 16; V: TRBV6-5; size: few; D: TRBD2
DNA: TGTGCCAGCAGTCTATGGGCCTACAATGAGCAGTTCTTC; CDR3: CASSLWAYNEQFF; J: TRBJ2-1; length: 13; V: TRBV12-3/TRBV12-4; size: few; D: .